The 18 T cell receptor beta chains below were found in one sample sequenced in a study of shared T cell receptors in the human thymus. Only in-frame clones appear in the TCRdb table, and some are missing; sequencing was by immunoSEQ multiplex PCR. The sample has hundreds of thousands of clones; 87% are singletons. The same data also contributed to another study, on human thymus T cells.

The sequencing sample was made of thymocytes. The receptors here all came from a boy under three years old with a congenital heart defect.

The chain joins TRBV19 to TRBJ2-5; perhaps TRBD2 as D (6 bases). Trimming cost V 7 bases and J 1 base, with 16 bases left between them. Germline CDR1 is LNHDA and CDR2 is SQIVND (reference sequence). The CDR3 loop spans 15 amino acids. This CDR3 is CASKEGAVSQETQYF. The CDR3 DNA reads as TGTGCCAGTAAGGAGGGTGCAGTATCCCAAGAGACCCAGTACTTC. Full variable domain (remainder filled in from reference TRBV19 and TRBJ2-5): DGGITQSPKYLFRKEGQNVTLSCEQNLNHDAMYWYRQDPGQGLRLIYYSQIVNDFQKGDIAEGYSVSREKKESFPLTVTSAQKNPTAFYLCASKEGAVSQETQYFGPGTRLLVL.

This chain connects TRBV11-2 to TRBJ2-5; unclear D gene. CDR1 is SGHAT, CDR2 FQNNGV, per germline. V lost 1 base and J 2 bases, leaving 8 bases between the germline ends. This CDR3 is built from 14 residues. CDR3: CASSLGVRQETQYF. CDR3 coding DNA: TGTGCCAGCAGCTTAGGAGTCCGGCAAGAGACCCAGTACTTC.

The chain recombines TRBV4-1 with TRBJ1-1, with D hard to call. Looked up from germline, CDR1 is MGHRA and CDR2 is YSYEKL. Trimming left V 3 bases short and J 1 base short, with 15 bases between. The CDR3 runs 16 residues. The CDR3 loop is CASSHQYRSGNTEAFF. In nucleotides, the CDR3 is TGCGCCAGCAGCCATCAATATCGATCGGGGAACACTGAAGCTTTCTTT.

As concerns this clone: Other DNA sequences from this sample encode an identical CDR3 as well. The chain employs TRBV9 and TRBJ1-2; TRBD1 matches at 11 bases. The length of the CDR3 is 15 residues. The trim removed 4 bases at V and 8 bases at J, leaving 10 bases unmatched. Per germline, CDR1 SGDLS and CDR2 YYNGEE. This chain's CDR3 is CASSPSGQGARGYTF. The CDR3 DNA reads as TGTGCCAGCAGCCCTAGTGGACAGGGGGCGCGAGGCTACACCTTC.

This clone was picked up a small number of times. The rearrangement joins TRBV28 to TRBJ1-5, with 9 bases lining up with TRBD1. With V trimmed by 6 bases and J by 5 bases, 8 bases remained unmatched. CDR3 length: 15 residues. CDR1 is MDHEN and CDR2 is SYDVKM in the germline V gene. CDR3 residues: CASSPRNRGHQPQHF. The CDR3 DNA is TGTGCCAGCAGCCCCAGGAACAGGGGGCATCAGCCCCAGCATTTT.

The rearrangement uses TRBV25-1 and TRBJ2-7; TRBD1 aligns across 9 bases. The germline gives CDR1 MGHDK, CDR2 SYGVNS. The CDR3 totals 15 residues. J gave up 5 bases and V 4 bases, and 9 bases lay outside the gene matches. The CDR3 protein is CASSASPDRGHEQYF. CDR3 DNA sequence: TGTGCCAGCAGTGCCTCACCGGACAGGGGACACGAGCAGTACTTC.

J is TRBJ2-3 and V is TRBV9; no reliable D call. In germline, CDR1 is SGDLS, CDR2 YYNGEE. Trimming shortened V by 0 bases and J by 14 bases, and 16 bases separated the two germline ends. The CDR3 is 13 residues long. The CDR3 reads CASSVGPLNQAYF. The CDR3 nucleotides are TGTGCCAGCAGCGTAGGACCCTTAAATCAGGCGTATTTT.

The chain has TRBV6-1 and TRBJ2-7; D uncertain. In germline, CDR1 is MNHNS, CDR2 SASEGT. The CDR3 length is 13 residues. V dropped 8 bases and J dropped 7 bases, with 18 bases sitting between them. Here the CDR3 DNA reads TGTGCCAGCCAAACCCGGGTTTTGGGTGAGCAGTACTTC. Amino acids: CASQTRVLGEQYF.

V usage is TRBV28 and J usage is TRBJ1-1; D is perhaps TRBD1 (5 bases). The CDR3 length is 14 residues. Per germline, CDR1 MDHEN and CDR2 SYDVKM. V was cut by 8 bases and J by 0 bases, with 13 bases left in between. The CDR3, as DNA: TGTGCCAGCCTCCGCAGGGAAGTGAACACTGAAGCTTTCTTT. Residues: CASLRREVNTEAFF.

The gene calls are TRBV5-4 and TRBJ2-1, with TRBD2 identical over 7 bases. The CDR3 covers 15 residues. The germline CDR1 and CDR2 sequences are SGHNT and YYREEE (reference sequence). Losses at the gene ends were 0 bases for V and 9 bases for J; bases not matched to a gene: 9. CDR3 loop: CASSLGWGGDSEQFF. CDR3 coding DNA: TGTGCCAGCAGCTTGGGGTGGGGGGGGGATTCTGAGCAGTTCTTC.

The J gene is TRBJ2-7, the V gene TRBV7-9, with a weak D call TRBD1 (6 bases). From germline, CDR1 is SEHNR and CDR2 FQNEAQ (reference sequence). Deletions cut 1 base from V and 2 bases from J, with 12 bases between. The CDR3 has 15 residues. CDR3 DNA: TGTGCCAGCAGCTTAGAATACGGGACAACCTACGAGCAGTACTTC. Its protein product is CASSLEYGTTYEQYF. Full variable domain (rest looked up from reference TRBV7-9 and TRBJ2-7): DTGVSQNPRHKITKRGQNVTFRCDPISEHNRLYWYRQTLGQGPEFLTYFQNEAQLEKSRLLSDRFSAERPKGSFSTLEIQRTEQGDSAMYLCASSLEYGTTYEQYFGPGTRLTVT.

The rearrangement links TRBV7-8 to TRBJ2-1; TRBD2 matches at 8 bases. V gave up 2 bases and J gave up 8 bases; unmatched junction bases: 8. CDR3 length: 15 residues. Per the germline V gene, CDR1 is SGHVS and CDR2 is FQNEAQ. This chain's CDR3 is CASSLLGLVVHEQFF. CDR3 DNA: TGTGCCAGCAGCTTACTGGGACTAGTGGTTCATGAGCAGTTCTTC.

The rearrangement joins TRBV9 to TRBJ2-5; D might be TRBD2 (7 bases). The CDR3 length is 15 residues. Trimming shortened V by 3 bases and J by 5 bases, and 17 bases separated the two germline ends. From germline, CDR1 is SGDLS and CDR2 YYNGEE. The CDR3 protein is CASSAPGGAKETQYF. CDR3 DNA: TGTGCCAGCAGCGCGCCGGGGGGCGCGAAGGAGACCCAGTACTTC.

Details on this clone: Other DNA variants within this sample encode the same CDR3. V and J are TRBV14 and TRBJ2-5; D is perhaps TRBD1 (6 bases). CDR1 and CDR2 (germline): SGHDN, FVKESK. CDR3 size: 13 residues. Trimming shortened V by 2 bases and J by 4 bases, and 8 bases separated the two germline ends. In DNA, the CDR3 is TGTGCCAGCAGCCAAACAGGGCTAGAGACCCAGTACTTC. Its translation is CASSQTGLETQYF.

The chain is built from TRBV9 and TRBJ2-7; TRBD2 might be the D (7 bases). CDR1 is SGDLS, CDR2 YYNGEE, per germline. CDR3 length: 15 residues. V shed 0 bases and J shed 2 bases, with 12 bases lying between them. The CDR3 is CASSVDLRGPYEQYF. Here the CDR3 DNA reads TGTGCCAGCAGCGTAGATTTGCGGGGGCCCTACGAGCAGTACTTC. Supplemented by reference TRBV9 and TRBJ2-7, the full variable domain reads DSGVTQTPKHLITATGQRVTLRCSPRSGDLSVYWYQQSLDQGLQFLIQYYNGEERAKGNILERFSAQQFPDLHSELNLSSLELGDSALYFCASSVDLRGPYEQYFGPGTRLTVT.

The chain is built from TRBV28 and TRBJ1-2; the match to TRBD1 covers 7 bases. The V gene end was trimmed by 4 bases and the J gene end by 4 bases; junction bases not matched to a gene: 15. CDR3 length: 17 amino acids. From germline, CDR1 is MDHEN and CDR2 SYDVKM. Here the CDR3 DNA reads TGTGCCAGCAGTTCAAACCGCCCCGGGGACAGCCTCTATGGCTACACCTTC. Its protein product is CASSSNRPGDSLYGYTF.

This chain joins TRBV6-1 and TRBJ2-7; D is unresolved. The germline V and J ends were trimmed by 2 bases and 2 bases, with 13 bases remaining between them. The CDR3 is 15 amino acids. The V gene's germline CDR1 is MNHNS and CDR2 SASEGT. CDR3 loop: CASSEKLRKPYEQYF. For the CDR3, the DNA is TGTGCCAGCAGTGAAAAGTTGAGGAAACCCTACGAGCAGTACTTC.

The gene calls are TRBV10-1 and TRBJ2-1; 11 bases match TRBD2. Germline V gene data show CDR1 as WNHNN and CDR2 as SYGVQD (reference sequence). V shed 0 bases, J shed 4 bases, and the junction held 2 bases outside the gene matches. This CDR3 is 16 amino acids long. The CDR3, as DNA: TGCGCCAGCAGTGAGTCGGGGACTAGCGGTTACAATGAGCAGTTCTTC. The encoded protein is CASSESGTSGYNEQFF.